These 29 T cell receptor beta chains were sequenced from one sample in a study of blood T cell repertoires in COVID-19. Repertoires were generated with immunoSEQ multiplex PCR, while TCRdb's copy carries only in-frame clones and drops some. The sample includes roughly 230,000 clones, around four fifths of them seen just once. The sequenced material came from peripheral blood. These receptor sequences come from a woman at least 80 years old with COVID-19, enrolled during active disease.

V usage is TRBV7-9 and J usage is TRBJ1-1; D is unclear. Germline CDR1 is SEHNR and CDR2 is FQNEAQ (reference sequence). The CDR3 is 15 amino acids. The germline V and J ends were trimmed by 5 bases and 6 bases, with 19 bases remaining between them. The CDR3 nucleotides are TGTGCCAGCAGCGTCAGGAGGGCAGTCGACGCTGAAGCTTTCTTT. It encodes CASSVRRAVDAEAFF.

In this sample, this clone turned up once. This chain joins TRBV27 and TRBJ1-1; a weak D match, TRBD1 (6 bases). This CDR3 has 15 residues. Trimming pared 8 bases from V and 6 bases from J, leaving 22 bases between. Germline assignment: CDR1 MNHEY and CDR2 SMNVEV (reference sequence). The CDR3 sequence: CASSDVGVQGAEAFF. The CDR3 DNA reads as TGTGCCAGCTCGGACGTTGGGGTACAGGGCGCTGAAGCTTTCTTT.

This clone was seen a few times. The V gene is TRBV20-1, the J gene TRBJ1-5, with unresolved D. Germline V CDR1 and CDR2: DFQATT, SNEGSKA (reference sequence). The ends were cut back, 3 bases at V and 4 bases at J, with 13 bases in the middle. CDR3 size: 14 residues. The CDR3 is CSASPSAFNQPQHF. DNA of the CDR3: TGCAGTGCTAGTCCCAGCGCTTTTAATCAGCCCCAGCATTTT.

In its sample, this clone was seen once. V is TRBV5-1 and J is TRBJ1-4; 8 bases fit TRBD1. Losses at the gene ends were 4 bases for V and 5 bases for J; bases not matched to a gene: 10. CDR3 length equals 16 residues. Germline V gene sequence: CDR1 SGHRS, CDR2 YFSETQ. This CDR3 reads CASSPTGTGRNEKLFF. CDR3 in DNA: TGCGCCAGCAGCCCGACCGGGACAGGACGGAATGAAAAACTGTTTTTT.

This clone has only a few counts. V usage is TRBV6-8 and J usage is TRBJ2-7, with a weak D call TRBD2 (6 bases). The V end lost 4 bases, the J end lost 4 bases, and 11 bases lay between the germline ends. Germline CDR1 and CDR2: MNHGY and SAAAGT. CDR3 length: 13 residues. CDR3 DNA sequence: TGTGCCAGCAGTTCGGGAGTGTTGTACGAGCAGTACTTC. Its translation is CASSSGVLYEQYF.

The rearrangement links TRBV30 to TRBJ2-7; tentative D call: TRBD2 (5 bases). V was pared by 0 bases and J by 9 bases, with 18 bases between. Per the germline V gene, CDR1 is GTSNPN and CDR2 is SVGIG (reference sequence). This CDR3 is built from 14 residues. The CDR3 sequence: CAWSVSGLHPWQYF. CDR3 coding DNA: TGTGCCTGGAGTGTCTCAGGACTCCATCCTTGGCAGTACTTC.

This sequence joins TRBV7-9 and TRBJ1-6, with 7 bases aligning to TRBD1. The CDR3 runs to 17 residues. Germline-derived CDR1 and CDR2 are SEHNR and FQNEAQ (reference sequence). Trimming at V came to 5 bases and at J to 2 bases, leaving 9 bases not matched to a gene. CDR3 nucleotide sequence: TGTGCCAGCAGCACTGTCTCAGGGGGGCCCTATAATTCACCCCTCCACTTT. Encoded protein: CASSTVSGGPYNSPLHF.

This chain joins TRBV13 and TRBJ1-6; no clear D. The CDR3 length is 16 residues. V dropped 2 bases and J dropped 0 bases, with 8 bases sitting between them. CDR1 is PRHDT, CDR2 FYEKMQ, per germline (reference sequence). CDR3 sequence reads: CASSLLVSSYNSPLHF. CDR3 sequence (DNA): TGTGCCAGCAGCTTATTGGTCAGCTCCTATAATTCACCCCTCCACTTT.

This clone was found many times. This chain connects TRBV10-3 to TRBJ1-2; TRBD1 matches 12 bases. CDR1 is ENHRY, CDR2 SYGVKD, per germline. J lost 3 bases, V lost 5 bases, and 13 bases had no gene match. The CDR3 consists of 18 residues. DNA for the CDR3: TGTGCCATCAGTCATTCGGGGACAGGGGGCCCCTATGACTATGGCTACACCTTC. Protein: CAISHSGTGGPYDYGYTF.

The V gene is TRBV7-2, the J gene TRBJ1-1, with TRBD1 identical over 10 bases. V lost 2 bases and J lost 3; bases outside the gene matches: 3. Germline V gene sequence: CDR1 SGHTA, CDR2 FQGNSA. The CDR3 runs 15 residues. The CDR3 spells CASSLWTGGDTEAFF. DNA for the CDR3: TGTGCCAGCAGCTTATGGACAGGGGGGGACACTGAAGCTTTCTTT.

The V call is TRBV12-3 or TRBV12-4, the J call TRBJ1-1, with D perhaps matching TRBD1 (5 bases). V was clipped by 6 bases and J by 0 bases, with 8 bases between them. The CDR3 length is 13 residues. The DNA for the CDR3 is TGTGCCAGCAGCGAAGGGGTGAACACTGAAGCTTTCTTT. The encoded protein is CASSEGVNTEAFF.

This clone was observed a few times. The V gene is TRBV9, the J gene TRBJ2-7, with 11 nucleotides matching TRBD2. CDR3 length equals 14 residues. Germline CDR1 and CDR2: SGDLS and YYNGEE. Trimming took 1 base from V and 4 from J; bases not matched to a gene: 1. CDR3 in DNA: TGTGCCAGCAGCGTAACTAGCGGGGGATACGAGCAGTACTTC. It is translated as CASSVTSGGYEQYF.

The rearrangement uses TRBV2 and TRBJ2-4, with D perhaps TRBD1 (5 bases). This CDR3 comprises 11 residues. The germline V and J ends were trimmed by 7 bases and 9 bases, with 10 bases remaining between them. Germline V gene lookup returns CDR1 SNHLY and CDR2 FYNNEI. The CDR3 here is CASTVQAIQYF. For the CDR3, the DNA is TGTGCCAGCACAGTACAGGCCATTCAGTACTTC. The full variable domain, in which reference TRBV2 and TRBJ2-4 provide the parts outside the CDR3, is EPEVTQTPSHQVTQMGQEVILRCVPISNHLYFYWYRQILGQKVEFLVSFYNNEISEKSEIFDDQFSVERPDGSNFTLKIRSTKLEDSAMYFCASTVQAIQYFGAGTRLSVL.

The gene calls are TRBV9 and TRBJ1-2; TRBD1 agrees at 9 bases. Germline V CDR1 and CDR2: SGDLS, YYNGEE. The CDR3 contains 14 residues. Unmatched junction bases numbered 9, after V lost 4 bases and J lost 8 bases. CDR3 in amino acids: CASSSAGTGLGYTF. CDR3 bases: TGTGCCAGCAGCTCTGCCGGGACAGGGTTGGGCTACACCTTC.

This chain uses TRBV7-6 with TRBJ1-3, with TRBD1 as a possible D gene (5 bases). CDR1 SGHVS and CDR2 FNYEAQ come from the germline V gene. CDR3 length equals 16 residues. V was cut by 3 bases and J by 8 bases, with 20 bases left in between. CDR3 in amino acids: CASSFRSRGLSDTIYF. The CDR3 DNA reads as TGTGCCAGCAGCTTTAGATCCCGGGGACTCTCGGACACCATATATTTT. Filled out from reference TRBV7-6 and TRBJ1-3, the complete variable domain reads GAGVSQSPRYKVTKRGQDVALRCDPISGHVSLYWYRQALGQGPEFLTYFNYEAQQDKSGLPNDRFSAERPEGSISTLTIQRTEQRDSAMYRCASSFRSRGLSDTIYFGEGSWLTVV.

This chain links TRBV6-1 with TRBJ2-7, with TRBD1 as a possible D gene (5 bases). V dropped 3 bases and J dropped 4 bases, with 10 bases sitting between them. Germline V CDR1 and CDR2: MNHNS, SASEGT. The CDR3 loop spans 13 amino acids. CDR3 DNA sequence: TGTGCCAGCAGTGAGACTCACAGGTACGAGCAGTACGTC. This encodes CASSETHRYEQYV.

The CDR3 is CASSYGTSGMAQYF. Written as DNA, the CDR3 is TGTGCCAGCAGTTACGGGACTAGCGGTATGGCGCAGTATTTT. The J gene is TRBJ2-3, the V gene TRBV6-2 or TRBV6-3, with 11 nucleotides matching TRBD2. The CDR3 extends over 14 amino acids. Germline V gene lookup returns CDR1 MNHEY and CDR2 SVGEGT. V trimming: 2 bases; J trimming: 10 bases; junction bases outside the gene matches: 5.

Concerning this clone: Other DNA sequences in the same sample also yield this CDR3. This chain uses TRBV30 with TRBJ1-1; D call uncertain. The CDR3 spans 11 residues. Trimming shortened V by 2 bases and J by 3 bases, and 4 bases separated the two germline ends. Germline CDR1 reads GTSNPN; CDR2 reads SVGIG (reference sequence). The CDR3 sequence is CAWSRDTEAFF. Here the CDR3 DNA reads TGTGCCTGGAGTCGAGACACTGAAGCTTTCTTT. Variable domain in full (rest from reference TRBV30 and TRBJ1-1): SQTIHQWPATLVQPVGSPLSLECTVEGTSNPNLYWYRQAAGRGLQLLFYSVGIGQISSEVPQNLSASRPQDRQFILSSKKLLLSDSGFYLCAWSRDTEAFFGQGTRLTVV.

CDR3 amino acids: CATSSLAGGAYGYTF. CDR3 sequence (DNA): TGTGCCACCAGCAGCCTCGCAGGGGGCGCCTATGGCTACACCTTC. This chain links TRBV15 with TRBJ1-2, with TRBD1 matching 8 bases. The ends lost 3 bases at V and 4 bases at J; junction bases unmatched: 7. The CDR3 contains 15 residues. Germline CDR1 LNHNV, CDR2 YYDKDF (reference sequence).

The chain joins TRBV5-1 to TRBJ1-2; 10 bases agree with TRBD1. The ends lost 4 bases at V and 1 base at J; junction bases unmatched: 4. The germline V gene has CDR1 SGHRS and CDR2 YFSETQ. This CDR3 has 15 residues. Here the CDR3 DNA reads TGCGCCAGCAGCACGGGGACAGGGGATAACTATGGCTACACCTTC. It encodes CASSTGTGDNYGYTF.

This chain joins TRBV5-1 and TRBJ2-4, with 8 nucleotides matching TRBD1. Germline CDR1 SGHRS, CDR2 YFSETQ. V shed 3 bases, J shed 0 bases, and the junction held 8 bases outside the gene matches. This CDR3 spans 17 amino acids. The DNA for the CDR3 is TGCGCCAGCAGCTCAGGGGGCGGAGTCTCAGCCAAAAACATTCAGTACTTC. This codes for CASSSGGGVSAKNIQYF. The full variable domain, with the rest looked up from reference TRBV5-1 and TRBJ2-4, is KAGVTQTPRYLIKTRGQQVTLSCSPISGHRSVSWYQQTPGQGLQFLFEYFSETQRNKGNFPGRFSGRQFSNSRSEMNVSTLELGDSALYLCASSSGGGVSAKNIQYFGAGTRLSVL.

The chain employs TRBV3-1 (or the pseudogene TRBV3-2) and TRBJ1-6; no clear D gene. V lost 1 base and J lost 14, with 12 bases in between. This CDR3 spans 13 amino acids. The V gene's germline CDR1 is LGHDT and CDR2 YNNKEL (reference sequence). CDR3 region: CASSQVTDGTLHF. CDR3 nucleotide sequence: TGTGCCAGCAGCCAAGTAACAGACGGGACCCTCCACTTT.

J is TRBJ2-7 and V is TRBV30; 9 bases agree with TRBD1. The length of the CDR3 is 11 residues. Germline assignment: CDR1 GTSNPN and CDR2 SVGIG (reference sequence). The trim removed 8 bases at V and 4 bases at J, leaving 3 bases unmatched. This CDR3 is CAGTGIYEQYF. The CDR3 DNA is TGTGCCGGGACAGGGATTTACGAGCAGTACTTC.

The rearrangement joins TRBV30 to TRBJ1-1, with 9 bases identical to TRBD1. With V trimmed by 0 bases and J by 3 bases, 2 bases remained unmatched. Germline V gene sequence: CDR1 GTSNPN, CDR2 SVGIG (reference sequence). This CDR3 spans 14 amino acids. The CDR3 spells CAWSVTGGYTEAFF. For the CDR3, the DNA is TGTGCCTGGAGTGTAACAGGGGGCTACACTGAAGCTTTCTTT.

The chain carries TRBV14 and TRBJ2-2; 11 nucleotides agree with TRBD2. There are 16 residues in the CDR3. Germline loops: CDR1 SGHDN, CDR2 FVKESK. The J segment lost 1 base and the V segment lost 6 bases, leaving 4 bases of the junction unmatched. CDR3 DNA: TGTGCCAGCAGTCCCACTAGCGGGGGGAACACCGGGGAGCTGTTTTTT. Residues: CASSPTSGGNTGELFF.

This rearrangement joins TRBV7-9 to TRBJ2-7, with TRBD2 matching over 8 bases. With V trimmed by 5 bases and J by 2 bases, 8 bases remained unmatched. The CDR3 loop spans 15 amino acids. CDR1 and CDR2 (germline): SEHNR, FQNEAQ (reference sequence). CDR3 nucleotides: TGTGCCAGCAGCCCGGGGGGGGCGACGACCTACGAGCAGTACGTC. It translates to CASSPGGATTYEQYV.

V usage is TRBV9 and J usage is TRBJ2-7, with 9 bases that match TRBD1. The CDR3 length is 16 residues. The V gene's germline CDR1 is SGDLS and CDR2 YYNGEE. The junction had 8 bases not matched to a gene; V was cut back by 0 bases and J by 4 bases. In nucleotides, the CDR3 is TGTGCCAGCAGCGTAGATATGGGGACAGGGAAGTACGAGCAGTACTTC. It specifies CASSVDMGTGKYEQYF. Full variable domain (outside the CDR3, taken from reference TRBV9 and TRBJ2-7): DSGVTQTPKHLITATGQRVTLRCSPRSGDLSVYWYQQSLDQGLQFLIQYYNGEERAKGNILERFSAQQFPDLHSELNLSSLELGDSALYFCASSVDMGTGKYEQYFGPGTRLTVT.

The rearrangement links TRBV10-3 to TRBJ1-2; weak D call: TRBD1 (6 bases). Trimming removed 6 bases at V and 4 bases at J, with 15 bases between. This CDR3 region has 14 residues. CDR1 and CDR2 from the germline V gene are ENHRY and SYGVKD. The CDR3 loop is CAISSATGPYGYTF. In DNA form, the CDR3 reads TGTGCCATCAGCTCGGCGACAGGACCCTATGGCTACACCTTC.

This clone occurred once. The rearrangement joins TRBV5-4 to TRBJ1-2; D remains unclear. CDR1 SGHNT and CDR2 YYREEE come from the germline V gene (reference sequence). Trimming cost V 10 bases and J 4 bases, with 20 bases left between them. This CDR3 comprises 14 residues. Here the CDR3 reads CAASAGGLLYGYTF. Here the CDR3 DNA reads TGTGCCGCGTCCGCCGGAGGGCTCCTCTATGGCTACACCTTC.